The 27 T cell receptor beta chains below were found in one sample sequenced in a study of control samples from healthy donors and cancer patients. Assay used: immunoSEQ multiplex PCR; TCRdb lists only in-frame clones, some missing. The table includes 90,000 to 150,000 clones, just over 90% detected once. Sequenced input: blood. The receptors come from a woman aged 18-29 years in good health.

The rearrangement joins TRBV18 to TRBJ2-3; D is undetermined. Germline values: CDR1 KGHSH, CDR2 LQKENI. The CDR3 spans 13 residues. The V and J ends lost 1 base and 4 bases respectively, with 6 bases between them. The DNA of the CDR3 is TGTGCCAGCTCACCACAGGTAGCAGATACGCAGTATTTT. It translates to CASSPQVADTQYF.

CDR3 amino acids: CASSQGTGESEKLFF. For the CDR3, the DNA is TGCGCCAGCAGCCAAGGGACAGGGGAATCTGAAAAACTGTTTTTT. The chain employs TRBV4-3 and TRBJ1-4; 9 bases are a match to TRBD1. Germline trimming cut 1 base from V and 7 bases from J; bases unmatched to any gene: 4. CDR3 length: 15 amino acids. Germline V lookup: CDR1 LGHNA, CDR2 YSLEER.

The CDR3 is CASGGTSYNSPLHF. The CDR3 coding sequence is TGTGCCAGCGGGGGGACAAGCTATAATTCACCCCTCCACTTT. V gene TRBV27 combines with J gene TRBJ1-6, with D possibly matching TRBD1 (6 bases). Deletions cut 8 bases from V and 3 bases from J, with 11 bases between. From germline, CDR1 is MNHEY and CDR2 SMNVEV (reference sequence). CDR3 size: 14 residues.

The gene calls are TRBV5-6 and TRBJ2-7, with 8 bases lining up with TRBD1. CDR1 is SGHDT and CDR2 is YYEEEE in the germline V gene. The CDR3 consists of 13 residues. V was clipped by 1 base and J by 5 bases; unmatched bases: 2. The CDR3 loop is CASSLPGGDEQYF. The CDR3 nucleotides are TGTGCCAGCAGCTTGCCAGGGGGCGACGAGCAGTACTTC. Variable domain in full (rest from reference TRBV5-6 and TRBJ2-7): DAGVTQSPTHLIKTRGQQVTLRCSPKSGHDTVSWYQQALGQGPQFIFQYYEEEERQRGNFPDRFSGHQFPNYSSELNVNALLLGDSALYLCASSLPGGDEQYFGPGTRLTVT.

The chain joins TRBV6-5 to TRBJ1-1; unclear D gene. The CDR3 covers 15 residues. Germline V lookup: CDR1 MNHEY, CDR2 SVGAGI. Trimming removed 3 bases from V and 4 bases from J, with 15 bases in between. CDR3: CASSYEETPSTEAFF. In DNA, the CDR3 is TGTGCCAGCAGTTATGAGGAGACACCTAGCACTGAAGCTTTCTTT.

Here the CDR3 DNA reads TGTGCCAGCAGCCAGATCAAATTTCCGGGACAGGGGGGGAGTCAGCCCCAGCATTTT. Amino acids: CASSQIKFPGQGGSQPQHF. The V gene is TRBV14, the J gene TRBJ1-5; 11 positions agree with TRBD1. Germline lookup yields CDR1 SGHDN and CDR2 FVKESK. V gave up 3 bases and J gave up 6 bases; unmatched junction bases: 16. This CDR3 has 19 amino acids.

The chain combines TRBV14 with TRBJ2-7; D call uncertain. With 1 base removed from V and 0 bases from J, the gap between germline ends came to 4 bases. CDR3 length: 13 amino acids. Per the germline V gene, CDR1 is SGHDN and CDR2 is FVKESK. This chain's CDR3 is CASSQGPSYEQYF. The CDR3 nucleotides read TGTGCCAGCAGCCAAGGGCCCTCCTACGAGCAGTACTTC.

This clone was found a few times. The CDR3 DNA reads TGCAGTGCTAGTCTAACAGGGGTTGGGTCCTACGAGCAGTACTTC. Its protein is CSASLTGVGSYEQYF. The chain uses TRBV20-1 and TRBJ2-7; 7 nucleotides agree with TRBD1. This CDR3 is 15 amino acids long. CDR1 and CDR2 (germline): DFQATT, SNEGSKA (reference sequence). V lost 3 bases and J lost 1; bases outside the gene matches: 9.

In nucleotides, the CDR3 is TGTGCCAGCATGACCCACCCTTCTCAGGAGGACTTTGGCTACGAGCAGTACTTC. It codes for CASMTHPSQEDFGYEQYF. The V gene is TRBV5-6, the J gene TRBJ2-7, with D perhaps TRBD2 (5 bases). Germline V gives CDR1 SGHDT, CDR2 YYEEEE. This CDR3 has 18 residues. Trimming pared 6 bases from V and 3 bases from J, leaving 28 bases between.

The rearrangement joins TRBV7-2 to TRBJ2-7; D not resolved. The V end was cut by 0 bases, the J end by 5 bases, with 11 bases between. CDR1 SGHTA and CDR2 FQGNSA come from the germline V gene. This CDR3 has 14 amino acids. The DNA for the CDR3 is TGTGCCAGCAGCTTAGCTGGTCAATCGGACGAGCAGTACTTC. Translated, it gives CASSLAGQSDEQYF.

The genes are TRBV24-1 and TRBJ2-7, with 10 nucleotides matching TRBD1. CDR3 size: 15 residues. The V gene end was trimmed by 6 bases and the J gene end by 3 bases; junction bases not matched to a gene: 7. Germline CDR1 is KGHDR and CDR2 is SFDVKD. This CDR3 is CATSPTGQGSYEQYF. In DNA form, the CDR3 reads TGTGCCACCAGTCCTACGGGACAGGGGAGCTACGAGCAGTACTTC.

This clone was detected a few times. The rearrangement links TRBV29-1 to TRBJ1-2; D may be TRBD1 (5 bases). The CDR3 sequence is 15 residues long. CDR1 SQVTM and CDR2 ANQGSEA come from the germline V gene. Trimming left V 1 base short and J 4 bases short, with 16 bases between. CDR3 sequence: CSVEAGRQTSYGYTF. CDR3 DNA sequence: TGCAGCGTTGAAGCCGGCCGACAGACTAGCTATGGCTACACCTTC.

Here the CDR3 reads CASSRQGAYEQYF. CDR3 nucleotides: TGTGCCAGCAGCCGACAGGGGGCCTACGAGCAGTACTTC. The chain couples TRBV7-2 to TRBJ2-7; 9 bases match TRBD1. The CDR3 sequence is 13 residues long. V shed 5 bases, J shed 2 bases, and the junction held 1 base outside the gene matches. The germline CDR1 and CDR2 sequences are SGHTA and FQGNSA.

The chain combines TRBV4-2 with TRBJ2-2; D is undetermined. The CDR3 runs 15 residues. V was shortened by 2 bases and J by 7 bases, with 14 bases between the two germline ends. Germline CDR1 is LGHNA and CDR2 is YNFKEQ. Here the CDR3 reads CASSQPRVLGGELFF. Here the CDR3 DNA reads TGTGCCAGCAGCCAACCCCGCGTCTTGGGCGGGGAGCTGTTTTTT.

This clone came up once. This CDR3 reads CAISGGQETQYF. The CDR3 DNA is TGTGCCATCAGTGGGGGGCAAGAGACCCAGTACTTC. The V call is TRBV10-3, the J call TRBJ2-5, with D possibly being TRBD1 or TRBD2 (5 bases each). CDR1 and CDR2 (germline): ENHRY, SYGVKD. The V end lost 4 bases, the J end lost 2 bases, and 5 bases lay between the germline ends. The CDR3 has 12 amino acids.

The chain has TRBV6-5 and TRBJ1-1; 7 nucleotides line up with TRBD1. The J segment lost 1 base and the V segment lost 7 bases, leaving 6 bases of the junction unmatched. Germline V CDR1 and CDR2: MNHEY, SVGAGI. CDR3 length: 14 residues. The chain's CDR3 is CASIEGASNTEAFF. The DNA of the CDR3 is TGTGCCAGCATAGAGGGGGCCTCGAACACTGAAGCTTTCTTT.

The CDR3 sequence is CSVEVTRFEQFF. The CDR3 coding sequence is TGCAGCGTTGAGGTGACACGTTTTGAGCAGTTCTTC. V and J are TRBV29-1 and TRBJ2-1; D remains ambiguous. CDR1 SQVTM and CDR2 ANQGSEA come from the germline V gene. V shed 3 bases and J shed 9 bases, with 12 bases lying between them. This CDR3 spans 12 amino acids.

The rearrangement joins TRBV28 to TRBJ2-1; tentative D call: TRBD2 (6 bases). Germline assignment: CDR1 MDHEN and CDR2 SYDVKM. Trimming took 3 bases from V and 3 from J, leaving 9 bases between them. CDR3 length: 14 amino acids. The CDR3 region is CASSLGGDYNEQFF. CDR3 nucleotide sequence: TGTGCCAGCAGTTTGGGCGGGGACTACAATGAGCAGTTCTTC.

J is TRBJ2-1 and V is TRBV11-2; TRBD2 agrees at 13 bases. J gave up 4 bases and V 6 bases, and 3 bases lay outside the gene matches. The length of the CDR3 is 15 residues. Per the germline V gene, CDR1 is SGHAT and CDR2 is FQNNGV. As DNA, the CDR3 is TGTGCCAGCAGTCGGACTAGCGGGGGATACAATGAGCAGTTCTTC. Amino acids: CASSRTSGGYNEQFF.

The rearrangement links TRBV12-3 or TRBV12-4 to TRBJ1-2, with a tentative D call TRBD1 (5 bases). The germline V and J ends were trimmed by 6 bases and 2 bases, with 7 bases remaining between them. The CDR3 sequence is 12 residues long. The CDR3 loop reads CASRGQNYGYTF. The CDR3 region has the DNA TGTGCCAGCAGAGGACAAAACTATGGCTACACCTTC.

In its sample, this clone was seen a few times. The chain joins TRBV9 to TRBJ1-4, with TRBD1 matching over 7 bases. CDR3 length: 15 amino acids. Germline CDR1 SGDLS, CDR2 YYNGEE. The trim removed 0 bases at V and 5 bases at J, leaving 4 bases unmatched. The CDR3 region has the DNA TGTGCCAGCAGCGTAGGCCAGGGGGGGAATGAAAAACTGTTTTTT. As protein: CASSVGQGGNEKLFF. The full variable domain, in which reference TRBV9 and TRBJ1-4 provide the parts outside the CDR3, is DSGVTQTPKHLITATGQRVTLRCSPRSGDLSVYWYQQSLDQGLQFLIQYYNGEERAKGNILERFSAQQFPDLHSELNLSSLELGDSALYFCASSVGQGGNEKLFFGSGTQLSVL.

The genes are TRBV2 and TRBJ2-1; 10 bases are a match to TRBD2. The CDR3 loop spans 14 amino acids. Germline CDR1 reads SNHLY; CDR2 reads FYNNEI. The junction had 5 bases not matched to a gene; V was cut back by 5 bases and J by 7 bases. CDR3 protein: CASSKRGGGNEQFF. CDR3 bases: TGTGCCAGCAGTAAGCGGGGGGGCGGTAATGAGCAGTTCTTC.

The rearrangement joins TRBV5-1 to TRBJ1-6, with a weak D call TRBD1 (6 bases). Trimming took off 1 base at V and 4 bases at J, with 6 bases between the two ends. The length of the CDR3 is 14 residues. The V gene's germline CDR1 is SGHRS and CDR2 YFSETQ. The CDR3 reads CASSLQGYNSPLHF. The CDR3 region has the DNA TGCGCCAGCAGCTTGCAGGGGTATAATTCACCCCTCCACTTT.

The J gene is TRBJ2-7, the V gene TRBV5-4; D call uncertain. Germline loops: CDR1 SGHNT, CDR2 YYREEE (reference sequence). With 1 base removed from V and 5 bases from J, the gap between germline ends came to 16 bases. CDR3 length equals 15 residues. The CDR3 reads CASSLTPSILHEQYF. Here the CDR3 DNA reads TGTGCCAGCAGCTTGACGCCGAGCATCCTCCACGAGCAGTACTTC.

The CDR3 sequence is CASSFGLAGADEQFF. The CDR3 DNA sequence: TGTGCCAGCAGTTTTGGACTAGCGGGAGCGGATGAGCAGTTCTTC. This chain links TRBV28 with TRBJ2-1; TRBD2 matches at 13 bases. The length of the CDR3 is 15 residues. Per the germline V gene, CDR1 is MDHEN and CDR2 is SYDVKM. V lost 3 bases to trimming and J lost 8 bases; unmatched junction nucleotides: 4.

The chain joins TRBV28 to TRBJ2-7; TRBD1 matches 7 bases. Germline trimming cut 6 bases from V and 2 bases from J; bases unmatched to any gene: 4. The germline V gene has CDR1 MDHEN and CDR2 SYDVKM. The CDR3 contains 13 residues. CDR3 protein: CASSGQVPYEQYF. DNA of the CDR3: TGTGCCAGCAGCGGACAGGTCCCCTACGAGCAGTACTTC.

Here the CDR3 DNA reads TGTGCCAGCAAAAGGAGTACGTTAAACTATGGCTACACCTTC. Translated: CASKRSTLNYGYTF. The chain is built from TRBV2 and TRBJ1-2; no firm D call. This CDR3 region has 14 residues. The germline gives CDR1 SNHLY, CDR2 FYNNEI. Trimming pared 7 bases from V and 2 bases from J, leaving 14 bases between.